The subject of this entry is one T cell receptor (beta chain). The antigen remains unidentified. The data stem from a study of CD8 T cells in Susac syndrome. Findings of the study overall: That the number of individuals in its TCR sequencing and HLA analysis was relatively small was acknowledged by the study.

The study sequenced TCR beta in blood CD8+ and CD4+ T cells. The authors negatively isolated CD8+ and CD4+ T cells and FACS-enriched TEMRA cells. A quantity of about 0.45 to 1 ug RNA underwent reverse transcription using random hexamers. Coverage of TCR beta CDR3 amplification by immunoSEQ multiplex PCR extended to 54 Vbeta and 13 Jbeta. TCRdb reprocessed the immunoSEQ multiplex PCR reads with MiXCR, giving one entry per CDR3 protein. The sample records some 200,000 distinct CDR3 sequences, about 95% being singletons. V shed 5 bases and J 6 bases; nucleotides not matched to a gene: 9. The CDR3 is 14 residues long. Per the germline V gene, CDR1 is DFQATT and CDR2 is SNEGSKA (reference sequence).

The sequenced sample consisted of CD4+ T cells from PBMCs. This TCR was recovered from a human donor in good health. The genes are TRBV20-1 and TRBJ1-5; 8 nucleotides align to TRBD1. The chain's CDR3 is CSAFDRGASQPQHF. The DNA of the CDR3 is TGCAGTGCTTTCGACAGGGGTGCAAGTCAGCCCCAGCATTTT.